This TCR beta chain originates from a study of shared clonotypes between healthy human individuals. This clone was seen a handful of times. Trimming took 8 bases from V and 1 from J, leaving 5 bases between them. Germline assignment: CDR1 SNHLY and CDR2 FYNNEI. The length of the CDR3 is 11 residues. The authors split each subset's genomic DNA evenly across several immunoSEQ plates. Per the original methods: ImmunoSEQ gave junction-only sequences without quality scores, so filtering differed. Profiled with immunoSEQ multiplex PCR; TCRdb holds only in-frame clones, not every one. Clone size and V and J calls were adopted from that table, with D and trimming inferred from the DNA. Of millions of clones in the sample, roughly 92% were seen once.

J is TRBJ1-1 and V is TRBV2; D unclear. Material: naive CD4+ T cells sorted from blood. Subset described: CD45RA+ positively selected. The receptor was isolated from a man younger than 30 in good health. The CDR3 protein is CASHKNTEAFF. The CDR3 DNA is TGTGCCAGCCACAAGAACACTGAAGCTTTCTTT.